This T cell receptor (beta chain) emerged from a study of blood T cell repertoires in COVID-19. Study at large: Specimens from acute and convalescent COVID-19 originated in the United States, Italy and Spain. Nucleic acid was either cDNA or gDNA, and it came from T cells, B-cell-depleted T cells, or PBMCs.

Original analysis: Amplification of reference gene primers provided the estimated nucleated cell counts. Data came from immunoSEQ multiplex PCR; TCRdb stores just in-frame clones and leaves some out. The V and J calls and clone size were taken over from that table, and D and trimming were inferred from the DNA. The sample carries around 250,000 clones, approximately 86% recorded once. V was clipped by 3 bases and J by 4 bases; unmatched bases: 8. Germline CDR1 LNHDA, CDR2 SQIVND (reference sequence). The CDR3 totals 16 residues. The sequence was obtained from a man between 40 and 49 years old with active or convalescent COVID-19. Input material: peripheral blood. V usage is TRBV19 and J usage is TRBJ2-2, with 7 bases matching TRBD1. The CDR3 spells CASSMPGQVVTGELFF. CDR3 DNA sequence: TGTGCCAGTAGTATGCCCGGACAGGTGGTCACCGGGGAGCTGTTTTTT.